This T cell receptor beta chain was sequenced during a study of T-cell reconstitution after alpha-beta-depleted transplantation in children. The V segment lost 5 bases and the J segment 2 bases; nucleotides outside the gene matches: 16. Germline V gene data show CDR1 as SGHAT and CDR2 as FQNNGV. The CDR3 extends over 19 amino acids. Preparation of the TCRbeta library involved a method that used unique molecular identifiers. TCRdb independently ran MiXCR on the PCR reads; one entry per CDR3 protein. The sample carries around 480,000 distinct CDR3 sequences, approximately 32% recorded once. J is TRBJ2-1 and V is TRBV11-2; 9 nucleotides align to TRBD1. This TCR derives from a human donor who donated a stem cell graft to a child with aplastic anemia. The specimen was PBMCs from the stem cell graft donor, collected from the stem cell graft. CDR3 region: CASSPSPGTGNHAYNEQFF. The CDR3 DNA is TGTGCCAGCAGCCCAAGTCCCGGGACAGGGAACCATGCCTACAATGAGCAGTTCTTC.